These T cell receptor beta chains were read from a single sample in a study of T cell responses to AZD1222 COVID-19 vaccine. Profiled with immunoSEQ multiplex PCR; TCRdb holds only in-frame clones, not every one. The sample lists approximately 110,000 clones, around 80% occurring once. Sequencing was performed on peripheral blood, taken on day 0 of AZD1222 vaccination. The receptors shown here come from an adult in good health. The CDR3 runs from the conserved cysteine through the conserved F or W. A D gene is named only where the DNA matches it firmly. The listing skips clone size in some rows; elsewhere it reads once, few, many or a size class.

size | J | D | V | DNA | CDR3
NA | TRBJ2-3 | NA | TRBV7-2 | TGTGCCAGCAGCTCAGCGGGCCCAGATACGCAGTATTTT | CASSSAGPDTQYF
NA | TRBJ1-2 | NA | TRBV5-1 | TGCGCCAGCAGCTTGGCCGGAGCCGCTAACTATGGCTACACCTTC | CASSLAGAANYGYTF
NA | TRBJ1-2 | TRBD1 | TRBV7-2 | TGTGCCAGCAGCTTATCCACAGGGGGCCATGGCTACACCTTC | CASSLSTGGHGYTF
once | TRBJ2-5 | TRBD1 | TRBV7-9 | TGTGCCAGCAGCCCCTCTAGACAGGGCCCGACCCAGTACTTC | CASSPSRQGPTQYF
NA | TRBJ2-2 | NA | TRBV5-6 | TGTGCCAGCAGCTCGCTCGGGGTAGGCCCCGGGGAGCTGTTTTTT | CASSSLGVGPGELFF
NA | TRBJ1-4 | TRBD1 | TRBV7-2 | TGTGCCAGCAGTGACAGGGGCCGGACTAATGAAAAACTGTTTTTT | CASSDRGRTNEKLFF
NA | TRBJ1-3 | NA | TRBV5-6 | TGTGCCAGCAGCCCGGAGGGGGGCTACTCTGGAAACACCATATATTTT | CASSPEGGYSGNTIYF
NA | TRBJ1-2 | NA | TRBV9 | TGTGCCAGCAGCGTAGCGGGGGACTCTAACTATGGCTACACCTTC | CASSVAGDSNYGYTF
NA | TRBJ2-1 | NA | TRBV20-1 | TGCAGTGCTAGTAATTGGGGGCTAAGGGATGAGCAGTTCTTC | CSASNWGLRDEQFF
NA | TRBJ2-2 | NA | TRBV19 | TGTGCCAGTAGACAGGGCCCGAACACCGGGGAGCTGTTTTTT | CASRQGPNTGELFF
NA | TRBJ2-5 | NA | TRBV5-1 | TGCGCCAGCAGCTCCTCAATCACGGGGGGCGGGGAGACCCAGTACTTC | CASSSSITGGGETQYF
NA | TRBJ1-6 | NA | TRBV4-3 | TGCGCCAGCAGGAGGGCAGGGGAATCACCCCTCCACTTT | CASRRAGESPLHF
once | TRBJ1-4 | TRBD1 | TRBV4-1 | TGCGCCAGCAGCCACTCAGGGGGCGGGAATGAAAAACTGTTTTTT | CASSHSGGGNEKLFF
NA | TRBJ2-3 | NA | TRBV6-4 | TGTGCCAGCAGTCCTGACTCAAGCACAGATACGCAGTATTTT | CASSPDSSTDTQYF
NA | TRBJ2-2 | NA | TRBV7-9 | TGTGCCAGCAGCTTAGACCCAGGGCCCACCACCGGGGAGCTGTTTTTT | CASSLDPGPTTGELFF
NA | TRBJ1-5 | NA | TRBV30 | TGTGCCTGGTCCACCCTAGGTCAGCCCCAGCATTTT | CAWSTLGQPQHF
NA | TRBJ2-2 | NA | TRBV9 | TGTGCCAGCAGCGTAACTCCAACCTACACCGGGGAGCTGTTTTTT | CASSVTPTYTGELFF
NA | TRBJ2-6 | NA | TRBV5-1 | TGCGCCAGCAGCGAGGTCTCTGGGGCCAACGTCCTGACTTTC | CASSEVSGANVLTF
NA | TRBJ1-3 | NA | TRBV7-9 | TGTGCCAGCAGCGTAGAAACAGGTTCTGGAAACACCATATATTTT | CASSVETGSGNTIYF
NA | TRBJ1-5 | NA | TRBV2 | TGTGCCAGCAGTGAATATAGGGTAGGCAATCAGCCCCAGCATTTT | CASSEYRVGNQPQHF
NA | TRBJ2-1 | TRBD2 | TRBV6-2/TRBV6-3 | TGTGCCAGCAGTGCCGGCCTAGCGGGGGGGTCCAATGAGCAGTTCTTC | CASSAGLAGGSNEQFF
NA | TRBJ1-6 | NA | TRBV6-5 | TGTGCCAGCAGTTCCTTTAGTACGAGTTCACCCCTCCACTTT | CASSSFSTSSPLHF
NA | TRBJ2-7 | NA | TRBV12-3/TRBV12-4 | TGTGCCAGCAGTTTAGGGGGAGCAGGTGTTCCGTACTTC | CASSLGGAGVPYF
once | TRBJ1-4 | NA | TRBV29-1 | TGCAGCGTTGGGGGGGGCGGTGAAAAACTGTTTTTT | CSVGGGGEKLFF
NA | TRBJ1-4 | NA | TRBV10-3 | TGTGCCATCAGCCCCACAGGAGAAACTAATGAAAAACTGTTTTTT | CAISPTGETNEKLFF
NA | TRBJ1-2 | NA | TRBV7-9 | TGTGCCAGCAGCTTAGCGGGGATCACTTCCTATGGCTACACCTTC | CASSLAGITSYGYTF
NA | TRBJ1-3 | NA | TRBV12-5 | TGTGCTAGTGGTCCCCGTGGCCCTTCTGGAAACACCATATATTTT | CASGPRGPSGNTIYF
NA | TRBJ1-2 | NA | TRBV6-5 | TGTGCCAGCAAGGGGTGGGGAGTCTATGGCTACACCTTC | CASKGWGVYGYTF